The T cell receptor beta chain under discussion was sequenced for a study of read filtering for tumor transcriptome and immune sequencing. Study-wide context: DNase treatment preceded whole-transcriptome library preparation. The study's findings and limits: Compared with RNA-seq, IR-seq gave much higher clonotype depth and reliability. Sorted CD138-negative bone marrow cells were not purified T cells. About 80% of IR-seq clonotypes had one read, totaling approximately 3.5% of reads; RNA-seq: about 69% and 49%.

The library was built from roughly 400 ng RNA with molecular barcoded adaptors for alpha/delta and beta/gamma chains. One entry per CDR3 protein results from TCRdb running MiXCR on the reads. The sample has approximately 24,000 distinct CDR3 sequences; under 25% are singletons. This clonotype was counted ten times or more. The antigen remains undetermined. CDR1 is MNHNS and CDR2 is SASEGT in the germline V gene. Trimming took 4 bases from V and 2 from J, leaving 10 bases between them. The CDR3 covers 14 residues. The sequence came from a donor at least 40 years old with multiple myeloma. Sequencing used a population of CD138-negative cells sorted from bone marrow. The chain joins TRBV6-1 to TRBJ2-3; possible D gene TRBD1, 5 bases. The CDR3 DNA sequence: TGTGCCAGCAGTGTAGCACAGGTCACAGATACGCAGTATTTT. Residues: CASSVAQVTDTQYF.